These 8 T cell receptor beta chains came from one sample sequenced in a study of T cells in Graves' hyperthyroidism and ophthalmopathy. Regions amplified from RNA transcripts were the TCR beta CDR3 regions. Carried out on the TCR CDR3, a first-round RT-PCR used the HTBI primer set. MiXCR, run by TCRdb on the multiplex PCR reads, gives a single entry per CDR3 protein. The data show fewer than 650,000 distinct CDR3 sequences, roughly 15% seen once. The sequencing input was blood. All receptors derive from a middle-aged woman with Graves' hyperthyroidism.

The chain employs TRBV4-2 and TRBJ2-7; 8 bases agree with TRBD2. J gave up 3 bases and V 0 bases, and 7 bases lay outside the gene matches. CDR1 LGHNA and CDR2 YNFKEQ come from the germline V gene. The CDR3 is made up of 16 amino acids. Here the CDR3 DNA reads TGTGCCAGCAGCCAAGAACGGCTAGCGGGCAACTACGAGCAGTACTTC. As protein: CASSQERLAGNYEQYF.

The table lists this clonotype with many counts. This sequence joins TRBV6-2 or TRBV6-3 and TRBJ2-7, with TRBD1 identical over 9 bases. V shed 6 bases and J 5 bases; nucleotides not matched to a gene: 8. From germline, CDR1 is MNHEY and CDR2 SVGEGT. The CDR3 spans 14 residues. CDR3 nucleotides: TGTGCCAGCAGGACCGGGACAGGGCACCACGAGCAGTACTTC. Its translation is CASRTGTGHHEQYF.

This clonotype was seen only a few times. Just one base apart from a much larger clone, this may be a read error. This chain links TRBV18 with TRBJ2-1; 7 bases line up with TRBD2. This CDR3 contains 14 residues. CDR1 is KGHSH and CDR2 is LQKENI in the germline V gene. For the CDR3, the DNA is TGTGCCAGCTCACAAGAGCGGGACTACGATGAGCAGTTCTTC. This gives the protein CASSQERDYDEQFF.

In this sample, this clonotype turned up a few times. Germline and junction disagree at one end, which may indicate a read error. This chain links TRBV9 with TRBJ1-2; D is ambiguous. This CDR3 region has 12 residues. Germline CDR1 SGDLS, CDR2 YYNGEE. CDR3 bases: TGTGCCAGCAGCGCAAGTAGCTATAGCTACACCTTC. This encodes CASSASSYSYTF.

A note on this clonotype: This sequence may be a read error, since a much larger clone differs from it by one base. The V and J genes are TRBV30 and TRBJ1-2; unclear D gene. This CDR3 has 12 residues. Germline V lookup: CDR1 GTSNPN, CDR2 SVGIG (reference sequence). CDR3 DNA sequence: TGTGTCTGCCTGATAAGGCCCTATGGCTACACCTTC. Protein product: CVCLIRPYGYTF. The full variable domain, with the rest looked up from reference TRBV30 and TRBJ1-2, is SQTIHQWPATLVQPVGSPLSLECTVEGTSNPNLYWYRQAAGRGLQLLFYSVGIGQISSEVPQNLSASRPQDRQFILSSKKLLLSDSGFYLCVCLIRPYGYTFGSGTRLTVV.

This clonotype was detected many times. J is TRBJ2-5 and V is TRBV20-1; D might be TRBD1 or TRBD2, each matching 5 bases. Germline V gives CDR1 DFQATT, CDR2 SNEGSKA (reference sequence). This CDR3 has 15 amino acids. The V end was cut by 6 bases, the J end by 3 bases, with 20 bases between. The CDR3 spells CSATGNRLSEETQYF. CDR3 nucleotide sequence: TGCAGTGCCACCGGGAACAGGTTATCAGAAGAGACCCAGTACTTC.

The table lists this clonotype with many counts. The CDR3 nucleotides read TGTGCCAGCAGAGGAAGCGGTGGATTAGAGACCCAGTACTTC. Its translation is CASRGSGGLETQYF. The chain uses TRBV9 and TRBJ2-5; tentative D call: TRBD2 (5 bases). This CDR3 has 14 amino acids. V lost 5 bases, J lost 4 bases, and 15 bases lay in between. CDR1 is SGDLS, CDR2 YYNGEE, per germline.

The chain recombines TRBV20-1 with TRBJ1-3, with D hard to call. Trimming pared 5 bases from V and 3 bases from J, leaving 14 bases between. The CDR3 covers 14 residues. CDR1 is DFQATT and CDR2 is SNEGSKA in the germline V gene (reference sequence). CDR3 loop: CSASAGAGGNTIYF. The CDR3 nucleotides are TGCAGTGCTTCTGCCGGCGCCGGTGGAAACACCATATATTTT.